This entry features one T cell receptor (beta chain) sequence. The antigen it binds to is not known. Base qualities are not provided; no much larger clone lies one nucleotide away. These data originate in a study of shared clonotypes between healthy human individuals (TCRdb year 2020). A note on the overall study: A few men and two women, aged 18 to 49 years, made up the cohort. Between about 0.94 and 8.9 billion PBMCs per donor were obtained by leukapheresis. To estimate repertoire size and how much clonotypes are shared between individuals, the study performed deep sequencing of blood TCR repertoires from roughly five healthy adults. Different laboratories and diverse techniques were used to prepare libraries and sequence TCR repertoires, to increase sequencing depth and limit assay-specific biases. Per donor, three plates each were used for CD4 naive and CD4 memory, two for CD8 naive, and one for CD8 memory. General study outcomes and caveats: Sharing across four donors was observed for 5% to 6.5% of naive CD4, around 3.5% of naive CD8, roughly 2.3% of memory CD4, and less than 0.45% of memory CD8 clonotypes. Pairwise subsampling indicated that sequencing depth was expected to affect the degree of clonotype sharing among donors. Compared with non-shared clonotypes, clonotypes shared by all four sorted-subset donors had higher generation probabilities. The genetic and exposure-history diversity represented was limited by the small number of donors. Incomplete sequencing was indicated by rarefaction of sorted-subset datasets, despite the large sequencing depth. Only blood was sampled, and tissue TCR repertoires likely differ from those in blood. Naive subsets generally had larger estimated clonotype richness than memory subsets did.

Using the deep immunoSEQ assay, multiplex PCR amplified TCR CDR3 regions from genomic DNA. Extracted genomic DNA from each cell subset was spread evenly across all wells of several immunoSEQ 96-well plates, with each plate serving as a replicate. For sorted subsets, each replicate PCR was loaded with roughly 190 ng genomic DNA, equivalent to 32,000 or so T cell genomes. Purified libraries were quantified with a Qubit 3.0 fluorometer, sized on a Bioanalyzer 2100, and re-quantified with the KAPA Library Quantification kit. A separate single-read 150-cycle Illumina NextSeq 550 flow cell was used to sequence each immunoSEQ 96-well plate. Per the authors' processing: The immunoSEQ output contained only junctional sequences without quality scores, so filtering could not match that applied to full-length reads. Sequences were annotated with PyIR, a Python wrapper for IgBLAST v1.9, and V/J genes and CDR3 were assigned using IMGT germline references. Reads with weak V/J assignments (E-value above 1e-6), missing CDR3, stop codons, out-of-frame junctions, or ambiguous translated residues were removed. V3J clonotypes were defined as sequences sharing an identical inferred V gene, J gene, and CDR3 amino acid sequence. The percentage overlap between two repertoires was calculated by dividing the number of shared unique clonotypes by the size of the smaller repertoire. Repertoire richness was assessed with RTK rarefaction, the Chao1 estimator, and Recon v2.1 estimates of unobserved clonotypes. Generation probabilities for all TCRbeta clonotypes obtained by the gDNA method from several donors were computed using OLGA. Here the immuneACCESS table is served through TCRdb, limited to in-frame sequences with V and J called. Missing clones are a known gap in these copies; in checked studies unresolved V genes cover under half, and the rest lacks a known reason. V, J and clone size were drawn from that table, and D and trimming were deduced from the DNA. Present in this sample are about 2 million clones, 95% of which were seen just once. In total, the top ten clones hold 0.13% of the sample.

The donors were healthy, HIV-negative adults with no recently reported acute infections or vaccinations. All donors were Caucasian adults living in Nashville, Tennessee, USA. CD4+ T cells were enriched by magnetic negative selection; naive cells were then positively selected on CD45RA, and the negative fraction formed the memory subset. Blood was obtained by leukapheresis, after which PBMCs were separated by Ficoll-Histopaque density gradient centrifugation and cryopreserved in liquid nitrogen vapor phase. Analytical flow cytometry was used to check the purity and quantity of every magnetically sorted T cell population. Genomic DNA was isolated from every sorted fraction and measured by UV absorbance on a Nanodrop 2000c. The CDR3 sequence holds 13 residues, the cysteine and phenylalanine included. Only the CDR3 portion is preserved as DNA: 39 bases, with reading frame beginning at the first base. V is pared back by 6 bases and J by 6 bases, with 17 bases lying between the germline termini. According to the germline V gene, CDR1 reads SQVTM and CDR2 reads ANQGSEA.

The rearrangement joined TRBV29-1 to TRBJ1-2, and perhaps TRBD1 as D gene, on 6 matching bases. The receptor comes from a man between 18 and 29 years old in good health. Input material: naive CD4+ T cells sorted from blood. What this sample's cell subset or site label stands for: CD45RA+ positively selected. The DNA sequence reads TGCAGCGTCCCTACGGGGGCAAGAAATGGCTACACCTTC. It translates as CSVPTGARNGYTF. The full variable domain, with segments outside the CDR3 supplied by the reference TRBV29-1 and TRBJ1-2 proteins, appears as SAVISQKPSRDICQRGTSLTIQCQVDSQVTMMFWYRQQPGQSLTLIATANQGSEATYESGFVIDKFPISRPNLTFSTLTVSNMSPEDSSIYLCSVPTGARNGYTFGSGTRLTVV.